What follows is one T cell receptor beta chain and its context. Antigen specificity is unknown. The source of the sample is a study of cytomegalovirus exposure and HLA in healthy donors. As for the study in general: The 120 validation repertoires and the 666 first-cohort repertoires shared a platform, a later analysis reported.

Study-wide results and limits: There were some public TCRs occurring in many donors, but most TCR sequences were rare. It was reportedly the case that the classifier diagnosed cytomegalovirus status with high specificity and sensitivity. Cytomegalovirus association was listed for about 180 TCR beta chains.

Germline CDR1 reads LGHNA; CDR2 reads YSLEER. The V end was cut by 1 base, the J end by 7 bases, with 7 bases between. The CDR3 contains 13 residues. Clones were sequenced by immunoSEQ multiplex PCR, and TCRdb holds only the in-frame ones, with some missing. The sample records roughly 79,000 clones, more than 85% being singletons. The TCR was taken from a man in his late teens or twenties in good health and CMV-seronegative. The specimen sequenced was PBMCs. The J gene is TRBJ2-2, the V gene TRBV4-3; tentative D call: TRBD1 (6 bases). CDR3 amino acids: CASSQVQGGELFF. The CDR3 region has the DNA TGCGCCAGCAGCCAAGTACAGGGCGGGGAGCTGTTTTTT.